The 30 T cell receptor beta chains in this list originate from one sample, sequenced in a study of read filtering for tumor transcriptome and immune sequencing. Molecular barcoded adaptors covering alpha/delta and beta/gamma chains were used on roughly 400 ng RNA. In TCRdb, the reads were re-called with MiXCR into one record per CDR3 protein. Of more than 55,000 distinct CDR3 sequences in the sample, roughly a fifth were seen once. Sequencing used a population of CD138-negative cells sorted from bone marrow. Every receptor here comes from a donor older than 35 with multiple myeloma.

Many counts were recorded for this clonotype. The chain has TRBV5-1 and TRBJ2-2; 12 positions agree with TRBD2. The germline V gene has CDR1 SGHRS and CDR2 YFSETQ. CDR3 length: 18 amino acids. After removal of 3 bases from V and 0 bases from J, the junction contained 6 bases not matched to a gene. Written as DNA, the CDR3 is TGCGCCAGCAGCTCAACTAGCGGGGGGTCCTCGAACACCGGGGAGCTGTTTTTT. Its protein product is CASSSTSGGSSNTGELFF.

The J gene is TRBJ2-1, the V gene TRBV18; 10 bases match TRBD2. In germline, CDR1 is KGHSH, CDR2 LQKENI. The CDR3 loop spans 16 amino acids. J gave up 4 bases and V 0 bases, and 3 bases lay outside the gene matches. Written as DNA, the CDR3 is TGTGCCAGCTCACCACCAGTAGCGGGGGGATACAATGAGCAGTTCTTC. It translates to CASSPPVAGGYNEQFF.

This clonotype was detected ten times or more. V and J are TRBV5-1 and TRBJ2-5; 7 bases are shared with TRBD2. J was trimmed by 4 bases and V by 5 bases; bases with no gene match: 14. Germline-derived CDR1 and CDR2 are SGHRS and YFSETQ. The CDR3 is made up of 16 amino acids. In DNA, the CDR3 is TGCGCCAGCAGGGGGAGGGCGGGAGATGGAGGAGAGACCCAGTACTTC. This encodes CASRGRAGDGGETQYF.

Only one count was recorded for this clonotype. This CDR3 is CASSLTGLANTGELFF. For the CDR3, the DNA is TGCGCCAGCAGCTTGACAGGGCTCGCGAACACCGGGGAGCTGTTTTTT. This chain uses TRBV5-1 with TRBJ2-2, with D perhaps matching TRBD1 (6 bases). V was pared by 1 base and J by 0 bases, with 10 bases between. The germline V gene encodes CDR1 SGHRS and CDR2 YFSETQ. This CDR3 has 16 residues.

This clonotype was detected ten times or more. The CDR3 protein is CASSLSGSYEQYF. CDR3 in DNA: TGTGCCAGCAGCCTTAGCGGGAGCTACGAGCAGTACTTC. The chain links TRBV7-2 to TRBJ2-7, with 9 bases that match TRBD2. Germline values: CDR1 SGHTA, CDR2 FQGNSA. Trimming cost V 5 bases and J 3 bases; bases outside gene matches: 2. CDR3 length: 13 amino acids.

This clonotype has a count of ten or more. J is TRBJ1-6 and V is TRBV5-1; 8 bases are shared with TRBD1. This CDR3 has 16 amino acids. V trimming: 0 bases; J trimming: 5 bases; junction bases outside the gene matches: 4. Germline assignment: CDR1 SGHRS and CDR2 YFSETQ. CDR3 loop: CASSLGTGLHNSPLHF. The CDR3 bases are TGCGCCAGCAGCTTGGGGACAGGGTTGCATAATTCACCCCTCCACTTT.

About this clonotype itself: Because the CDR3 is missing its conserved closing phenylalanine or tryptophan, this is likely a read error. The limits of the CDR3 on the DNA are not certain, so only TCRdb's listed CDR3 is given. The chain is built from TRBV20-1 and TRBJ2-3. CDR1 and CDR2 (germline): DFQATT, SNEGSKA (reference sequence). The CDR3 extends over 14 residues, inclusive of both ends. CDR3 in amino acids: CSARNWGSTDTRYS.

This clonotype was detected many times. This chain joins TRBV7-8 and TRBJ2-1; D gene uncertain. V shed 0 bases and J shed 9 bases, with 9 bases lying between them. The CDR3 loop spans 13 amino acids. Germline CDR1 and CDR2: SGHVS and FQNEAQ. The CDR3: CASSLALGSEQFF. The CDR3 nucleotides read TGTGCCAGCAGCTTAGCTTTAGGGTCTGAGCAGTTCTTC.

This clonotype was observed at least ten times. The chain combines TRBV6-1 with TRBJ2-2, with TRBD2 matching 9 bases. Looked up from germline, CDR1 is MNHNS and CDR2 is SASEGT. This CDR3 spans 18 amino acids. V dropped 6 bases and J dropped 6; count of bases not matched to a gene: 17. In DNA form, the CDR3 reads TGTGCCAGCAGGGTATTTAGCGGGAGTCCCGGAGGGGCCGGGGAGCTGTTTTTT. It encodes CASRVFSGSPGGAGELFF.

This clonotype was counted once. The rearrangement links TRBV5-4 to TRBJ2-3; 12 nucleotides match TRBD2. The CDR3 is made up of 16 amino acids. V shed 4 bases and J 3 bases; nucleotides not matched to a gene: 6. The V gene's germline CDR1 is SGHNT and CDR2 YYREEE (reference sequence). This CDR3 reads CASSQLAGGGTDTQYF. Here the CDR3 DNA reads TGTGCCAGCAGCCAACTAGCGGGAGGAGGGACAGATACGCAGTATTTT. Complete variable domain (other parts from reference TRBV5-4 and TRBJ2-3): ETGVTQSPTHLIKTRGQQVTLRCSSQSGHNTVSWYQQALGQGPQFIFQYYREEENGRGNFPPRFSGLQFPNYSSELNVNALELDDSALYLCASSQLAGGGTDTQYFGPGTRLTVL.

This clonotype was counted many times. The chain links TRBV6-5 to TRBJ2-5, with no clear D. Trimming shortened V by 3 bases and J by 2 bases, and 13 bases separated the two germline ends. Germline CDR1 reads MNHEY; CDR2 reads SVGAGI. The CDR3 covers 15 residues. The CDR3 DNA reads as TGTGCCAGCAGTTATTCGATCGGGCAGCAAGAGACCCAGTACTTC. It yields the protein CASSYSIGQQETQYF.

By share of the sample, this clonotype is medium-sized. The chain has TRBV7-9 and TRBJ2-1, with a weak D call TRBD2 (6 bases). Trimming cost V 5 bases and J 9 bases, with 17 bases left between them. The CDR3 extends over 14 amino acids. Germline loops: CDR1 SEHNR, CDR2 FQNEAQ (reference sequence). This chain's CDR3 is CASSVPGLRGEQFF. DNA for the CDR3: TGTGCCAGCAGCGTCCCGGGACTCCGCGGTGAGCAGTTCTTC.

This clonotype was seen more than once but under ten times. The chain is built from TRBV5-1 and TRBJ1-5, with D uncertain. The CDR3 totals 14 residues. Trimming cost V 0 bases and J 3 bases, with 7 bases left between them. Germline lookup yields CDR1 SGHRS and CDR2 YFSETQ. The CDR3 here is CASSLGEANQPQHF. CDR3 coding DNA: TGCGCCAGCAGCTTGGGGGAGGCCAATCAGCCCCAGCATTTT. The full variable domain, completed using reference TRBV5-1 and TRBJ1-5, is KAGVTQTPRYLIKTRGQQVTLSCSPISGHRSVSWYQQTPGQGLQFLFEYFSETQRNKGNFPGRFSGRQFSNSRSEMNVSTLELGDSALYLCASSLGEANQPQHFGDGTRLSIL.

This clonotype appeared many times. The chain couples TRBV7-9 to TRBJ2-5, with D hard to call. V was clipped by 0 bases and J by 5 bases, with 13 bases between them. The germline V gene encodes CDR1 SEHNR and CDR2 FQNEAQ (reference sequence). This CDR3 has 15 residues. CDR3 sequence: CASSLAGGSWETQYF. The CDR3 DNA reads as TGTGCCAGCAGCTTAGCCGGCGGCAGTTGGGAGACCCAGTACTTC.

A note on this clonotype: A much larger clone differs from this one at a single base, so this may be a read error. The gene calls are TRBV6-1 and TRBJ2-5, with TRBD1 identical over 10 bases. There are 16 residues in the CDR3. Germline V gives CDR1 MNHNS, CDR2 SASEGT. The CDR3 sequence is CVGQGEPTSRQETQYF. CDR3 in DNA: TGTGTCGGACAGGGGGAGCCCACAAGTCGACAAGAGACCCAGTACTTC.

As to this clonotype: Given a much more abundant clone one base away, this may be a read error. CDR3 amino acids: CASSSEEDGANQPQHF. CDR3 sequence (DNA): TGTGCCAGCAGCTCAGAGGAGGATGGGGCCAATCAGCCCCAGCATTTT. V gene TRBV7-3 combines with J gene TRBJ1-5; TRBD1 is a possible D gene (5 bases). V lost 4 bases and J 3 bases, leaving 16 bases between the germline ends. The CDR3 length is 16 residues. The V gene's germline CDR1 is SGHTA and CDR2 FQGTGA.

Ten or more counts support this clonotype. The chain has TRBV5-6 and TRBJ2-5, with 8 positions matching TRBD1. The CDR3 is 16 residues long. V shed 4 bases and J 5 bases; nucleotides not matched to a gene: 13. CDR1 is SGHDT and CDR2 is YYEEEE in the germline V gene. The CDR3 region is CASSRWVDRVAETQYF. The CDR3 DNA reads as TGTGCCAGCAGCAGATGGGTGGACAGGGTTGCGGAGACCCAGTACTTC.

On this clonotype: This may arise from a read error, as a much more abundant clone is one base away. V usage is TRBV14 and J usage is TRBJ2-1; no reliable D call. The V and J ends lost 0 bases and 12 bases respectively, with 18 bases between them. The germline gives CDR1 SGHDN, CDR2 FVKESK. This CDR3 has 15 residues. The CDR3 DNA sequence: TGTGCCAGCAGCCAAGACTCGAACATGTACTATGGGCAGTTCTTC. It is translated as CASSQDSNMYYGQFF.

In its sample, this clonotype was seen many times. This sequence joins TRBV5-1 and TRBJ1-6; possible D gene TRBD1, 6 bases. The CDR3 has 15 amino acids. Germline loops: CDR1 SGHRS, CDR2 YFSETQ. V was cut by 4 bases and J by 9 bases, with 17 bases left in between. The CDR3 DNA reads TGCGCCAGCAGCGAACAGGGTTGGGATGGTTCACCCCTCCACTTT. It translates to CASSEQGWDGSPLHF.

In its sample, this clonotype was seen many times. CDR3 sequence: CASSLAGDRIEQFF. The CDR3 nucleotides are TGTGCCAGCAGCTTAGCGGGGGATAGGATTGAGCAGTTCTTC. This chain uses TRBV11-2 with TRBJ2-1; weak D call: TRBD2 (6 bases). The CDR3 is 14 amino acids. Germline V gene lookup returns CDR1 SGHAT and CDR2 FQNNGV. Deletions cut 1 base from V and 9 bases from J, with 13 bases between. Full variable domain (outside the CDR3, taken from reference TRBV11-2 and TRBJ2-1): EAGVAQSPRYKIIEKRQSVAFWCNPISGHATLYWYQQILGQGPKLLIQFQNNGVVDDSQLPKDRFSAERLKGVDSTLKIQPAKLEDSAVYLCASSLAGDRIEQFFGPGTRLTVL.

This clonotype was recorded at least ten times. This chain links TRBV20-1 with TRBJ2-1; no clear D. Germline V CDR1 and CDR2: DFQATT, SNEGSKA (reference sequence). Trimming took off 1 base at V and 4 bases at J, with 5 bases between the two ends. This CDR3 is 12 amino acids long. The CDR3 here is CSARASYNEQFF. The CDR3 nucleotides are TGCAGTGCTAGAGCCTCTTACAATGAGCAGTTCTTC.

The sample holds many counts of this clonotype. This chain joins TRBV28 and TRBJ2-2; D is perhaps TRBD2 (6 bases). This CDR3 has 18 residues. Germline V gives CDR1 MDHEN, CDR2 SYDVKM. V lost 2 bases, J lost 3 bases, and 19 bases lay in between. This CDR3 reads CASSLRGELPVDTGELFF. DNA of the CDR3: TGTGCCAGCAGTTTACGCGGGGAGCTCCCTGTTGACACCGGGGAGCTGTTTTTT.

Many counts were recorded for this clonotype. V and J are TRBV5-6 and TRBJ2-1; D gene ambiguous. The CDR3 length is 14 residues. Germline V gives CDR1 SGHDT, CDR2 YYEEEE. Trimming stripped 1 base from V and 6 bases from J, with 11 bases between. The CDR3 region is CASSLYGVINEQFF. CDR3 sequence (DNA): TGTGCCAGCAGCTTGTATGGGGTGATCAATGAGCAGTTCTTC.

Many counts were recorded for this clonotype. CDR3 residues: CASEGYGLANHEQYF. The CDR3 DNA reads as TGTGCCAGCGAAGGATACGGACTAGCCAACCACGAGCAGTACTTC. The genes are TRBV11-2 and TRBJ2-7, with TRBD2 identical over 8 bases. The CDR3 spans 15 residues. CDR1 is SGHAT, CDR2 FQNNGV, per germline. The J segment lost 5 bases and the V segment lost 8 bases, leaving 14 bases of the junction unmatched.

This clonotype appeared a few times. V is TRBV6-2 or TRBV6-3 and J is TRBJ1-1; D is perhaps TRBD1 (6 bases). Looked up from germline, CDR1 is MNHEY and CDR2 is SVGEGT. V lost 2 bases and J 4 bases, leaving 11 bases between the germline ends. The CDR3 consists of 14 residues. CDR3 DNA: TGTGCCAGCAGTTACCCCACAGGGTCCACTGAAGCTTTCTTT. The encoded protein is CASSYPTGSTEAFF.

The chain joins TRBV28 to TRBJ2-3, with 8 nucleotides matching TRBD1. This CDR3 comprises 15 residues. CDR1 MDHEN and CDR2 SYDVKM come from the germline V gene. The trim removed 5 bases at V and 4 bases at J, leaving 8 bases unmatched. The CDR3 nucleotides read TGTGCCAGCAGTCAAGGACAGGGTTGGGCAGATACGCAGTATTTT. It encodes CASSQGQGWADTQYF.

This clonotype was seen repeatedly, ten times or more. The rearrangement links TRBV4-2 to TRBJ2-7; perhaps D is TRBD1 or TRBD2 (7 bases each). The CDR3 contains 14 residues. CDR1 and CDR2 (germline): LGHNA, YNFKEQ. The V and J ends lost 5 bases and 4 bases respectively, with 15 bases between them. Written as DNA, the CDR3 is TGTGCCAGCAGCGCCCGACAGGGAGGGTACGAGCAGTACTTC. The encoded protein is CASSARQGGYEQYF.

This clonotype was counted many times. The chain is built from TRBV20-1 and TRBJ1-2; the D gene is possibly TRBD1 (6 bases). This CDR3 is 15 amino acids long. Germline CDR1 reads DFQATT; CDR2 reads SNEGSKA (reference sequence). Trimming shortened V by 3 bases and J by 8 bases, and 22 bases separated the two germline ends. The chain's CDR3 is CSASKRQAGVLGYTF. The CDR3 bases are TGCAGTGCTAGTAAGAGACAGGCAGGAGTCTTAGGCTACACCTTC.

Many counts were recorded for this clonotype. J is TRBJ2-1 and V is TRBV28; D is undetermined. Trimming pared 3 bases from V and 1 base from J, leaving 7 bases between. The CDR3 spans 14 residues. Germline values: CDR1 MDHEN, CDR2 SYDVKM. CDR3 protein: CASSFKRSYNEQFF. The CDR3 nucleotides are TGTGCCAGCAGTTTCAAGCGATCCTACAATGAGCAGTTCTTC.

This clonotype came up many times. This chain joins TRBV4-1 and TRBJ2-7; 7 bases map to TRBD1. J was trimmed by 3 bases and V by 4 bases; bases with no gene match: 6. This CDR3 is built from 14 residues. Germline V gene sequence: CDR1 MGHRA, CDR2 YSYEKL. The CDR3 here is CASSPHDRDYEQYF. The CDR3 DNA reads as TGCGCCAGCAGCCCCCATGACAGGGACTACGAGCAGTACTTC.